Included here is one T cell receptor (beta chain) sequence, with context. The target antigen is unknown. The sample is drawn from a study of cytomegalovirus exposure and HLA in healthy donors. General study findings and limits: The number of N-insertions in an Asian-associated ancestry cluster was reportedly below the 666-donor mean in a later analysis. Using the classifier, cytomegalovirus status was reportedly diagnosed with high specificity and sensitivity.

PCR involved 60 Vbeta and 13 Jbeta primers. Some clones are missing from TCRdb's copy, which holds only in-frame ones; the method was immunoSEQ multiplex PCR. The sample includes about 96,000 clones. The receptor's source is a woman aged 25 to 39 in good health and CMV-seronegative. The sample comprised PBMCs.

The CDR3 protein is CASSEWAMNTEAFF. DNA for the CDR3: TGTGCCAGCAGTGAATGGGCGATGAACACTGAAGCTTTCTTT. The V call is TRBV2, the J call TRBJ1-1; D remains ambiguous. CDR1 SNHLY and CDR2 FYNNEI come from the germline V gene. There are 14 residues in the CDR3. Trimming shortened V by 2 bases and J by 0 bases, and 7 bases separated the two germline ends.